The 8 T cell receptor beta chains given below trace back to one sample, sequenced in a study of blood T cell repertoires in COVID-19. Some clones are missing from TCRdb's copy, which holds only in-frame ones; the method was immunoSEQ multiplex PCR. The data contain around 230,000 clones, roughly four fifths of them seen just once; the ten biggest clones take up around a tenth. Sequenced input: PBMCs or T cells enriched from blood (not recorded which). The receptors here all came from a man aged 35 to 55 who had recovered from COVID-19.

This chain uses TRBV2 with TRBJ2-7; D call uncertain. V was shortened by 7 bases and J by 6 bases, with 16 bases between the two germline ends. This CDR3 comprises 13 residues. CDR1 is SNHLY and CDR2 is FYNNEI in the germline V gene. The CDR3 reads CASTVEPTGEQYF. The CDR3, as DNA: TGTGCCAGCACAGTCGAGCCTACGGGCGAGCAGTACTTC.

The chain couples TRBV2 to TRBJ2-2; D is uncertain. Trimming cost V 10 bases and J 5 bases, with 14 bases left between them. Germline V CDR1 and CDR2: SNHLY, FYNNEI. This CDR3 contains 13 residues. CDR3 loop: CATNVLLTGELFF. The CDR3 DNA reads as TGTGCCACCAACGTCCTATTAACCGGGGAGCTGTTTTTT.

V and J are TRBV15 and TRBJ2-1, with TRBD1 identical over 7 bases. Losses at the gene ends were 0 bases for V and 7 bases for J; bases not matched to a gene: 21. CDR1 LNHNV and CDR2 YYDKDF come from the germline V gene (reference sequence). The CDR3 sequence is 20 residues long. In nucleotides, the CDR3 is TGTGCCACCAGCAGAGATGCGGGTTTCGCAGGGGGATTGTCGGGTAATGAGCAGTTCTTC. This translates into CATSRDAGFAGGLSGNEQFF. The variable domain in full, with the rest retrieved from reference TRBV15 and TRBJ2-1, is DAMVIQNPRYQVTQFGKPVTLSCSQTLNHNVMYWYQQKSSQAPKLLFHYYDKDFNNEADTPDNFQSRRPNTSFCFLDIRSPGLGDTAMYLCATSRDAGFAGGLSGNEQFFGPGTRLTVL.

The chain carries TRBV7-2 and TRBJ2-2, with 12 bases matching TRBD2. The germline CDR1 and CDR2 sequences are SGHTA and FQGNSA. The trim removed 5 bases at V and 5 bases at J, leaving 3 bases unmatched. The CDR3 length is 15 residues. CDR3 amino acids: CASSNGLAGTGELFF. The CDR3 DNA reads TGTGCCAGCAGCAATGGACTAGCGGGAACCGGGGAGCTGTTTTTT.

The rearrangement uses TRBV12-3 or TRBV12-4 and TRBJ1-3; no clear D. This CDR3 is built from 12 residues. Between the trimmed V and J ends, which lost 6 bases and 1 base, there was a span of 4 bases. The CDR3 loop is CASSPSGNTIYF. CDR3 nucleotides: TGTGCCAGCAGCCCATCTGGAAACACCATATATTTT.

CDR3 coding DNA: TGTGCCAGCAGCTTAGTTGGGGGGGCGATGGGAGAAAAACTGTTTTTT. Its protein product is CASSLVGGAMGEKLFF. The chain employs TRBV11-2 and TRBJ1-4; a possible D gene is TRBD1 (6 bases). CDR3 length: 16 amino acids. V was pared by 1 base and J by 8 bases, with 17 bases between. Per the germline V gene, CDR1 is SGHAT and CDR2 is FQNNGV.

This chain links TRBV6-6 with TRBJ1-4, with TRBD1 matching 11 bases. V dropped 5 bases and J dropped 8; count of bases not matched to a gene: 10. The CDR3 spans 16 residues. Germline V gene sequence: CDR1 MNHNY, CDR2 SVGAGI (reference sequence). The CDR3 DNA reads as TGTGCCAGCAGTCGAACTTGGACAGGGGGCGTCGAAAAACTGTTTTTT. This sequence encodes CASSRTWTGGVEKLFF.

The chain links TRBV4-2 to TRBJ1-6; the D gene is possibly TRBD1 (6 bases). The germline CDR1 and CDR2 sequences are LGHNA and YNFKEQ. CDR3 length: 17 residues. Trimming cost V 0 bases and J 8 bases, with 17 bases left between them. The CDR3 DNA sequence: TGTGCCAGCAGCCAAGATAGTTCGGCAGGGGTTTATTCACCCCTCCACTTT. Protein sequence: CASSQDSSAGVYSPLHF.